This T cell receptor beta chain was sequenced for a study of blood T cell repertoires in COVID-19. The wider study: T cells, B-cell-depleted T cells, or PBMCs provided the cDNA or gDNA that served as material.

Original analysis: Using reference gene primer amplification, nucleated cell counts were estimated. Sequencing used immunoSEQ multiplex PCR; TCRdb keeps in-frame clones, though not all of them. V, J and clone size were drawn from that table, and D and trimming were deduced from the DNA. The data hold about 60,000 clones, with almost 85% observed a single time. This clone was seen only a few times. The CDR3 has 12 amino acids. The V end lost 3 bases, the J end lost 7 bases, and 7 bases lay between the germline ends. CDR1 is MNHNS and CDR2 is SASEGT in the germline V gene. Sequencing input: peripheral blood. This chain links TRBV6-1 with TRBJ1-5; no clear D gene. The sequence derives from a human donor in a cohort sampled during active COVID-19. CDR3 residues: CASSDPVQPQHF. The CDR3 DNA reads TGTGCCAGCAGTGACCCAGTACAGCCCCAGCATTTT.